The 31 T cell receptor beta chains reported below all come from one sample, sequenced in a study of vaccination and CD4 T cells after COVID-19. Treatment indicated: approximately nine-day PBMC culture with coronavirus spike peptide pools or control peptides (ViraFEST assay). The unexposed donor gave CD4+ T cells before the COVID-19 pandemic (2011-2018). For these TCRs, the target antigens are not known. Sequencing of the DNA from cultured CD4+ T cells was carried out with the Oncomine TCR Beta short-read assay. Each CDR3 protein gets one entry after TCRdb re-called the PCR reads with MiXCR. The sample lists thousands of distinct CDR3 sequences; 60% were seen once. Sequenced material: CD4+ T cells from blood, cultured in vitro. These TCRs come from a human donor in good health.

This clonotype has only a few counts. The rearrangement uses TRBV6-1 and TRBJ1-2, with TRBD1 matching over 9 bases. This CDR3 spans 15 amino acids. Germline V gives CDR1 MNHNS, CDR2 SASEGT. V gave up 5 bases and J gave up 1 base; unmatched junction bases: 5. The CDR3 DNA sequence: TGTGCCAGCAGTCCCCGGACAGGGGATAACTATGGCTACACCTTC. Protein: CASSPRTGDNYGYTF.

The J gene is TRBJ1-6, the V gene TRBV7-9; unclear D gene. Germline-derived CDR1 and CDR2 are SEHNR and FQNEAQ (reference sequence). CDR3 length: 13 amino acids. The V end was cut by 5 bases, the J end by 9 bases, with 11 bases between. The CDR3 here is CASSHLESSPLHF. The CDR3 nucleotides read TGTGCCAGCAGCCACCTAGAAAGTTCACCCCTCCACTTT.

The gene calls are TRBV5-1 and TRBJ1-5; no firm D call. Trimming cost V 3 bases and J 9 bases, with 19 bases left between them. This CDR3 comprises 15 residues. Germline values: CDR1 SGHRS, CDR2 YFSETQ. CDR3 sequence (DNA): TGCGCCAGCAGCTCTTCAGGTCCAAAAAGCGGGCCCCAGCATTTT. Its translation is CASSSSGPKSGPQHF.

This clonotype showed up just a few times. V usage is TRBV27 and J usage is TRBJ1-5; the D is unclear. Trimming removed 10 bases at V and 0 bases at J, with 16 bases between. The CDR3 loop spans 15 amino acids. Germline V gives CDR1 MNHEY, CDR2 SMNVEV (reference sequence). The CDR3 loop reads CATRADLDSNQPQHF. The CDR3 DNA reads TGTGCCACACGGGCCGACCTAGATAGCAATCAGCCCCAGCATTTT.

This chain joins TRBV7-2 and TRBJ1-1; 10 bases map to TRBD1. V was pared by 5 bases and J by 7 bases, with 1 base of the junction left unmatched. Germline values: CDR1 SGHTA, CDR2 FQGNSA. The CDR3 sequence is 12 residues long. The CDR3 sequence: CASSRDRGEAFF. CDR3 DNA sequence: TGTGCCAGCAGCCGGGACAGGGGTGAAGCTTTCTTT.

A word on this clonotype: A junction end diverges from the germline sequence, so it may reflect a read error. The CDR3 DNA reads as TGCGCCAGCAGCCAGGGGTCAGGTCAGCCCCAGCATTTT. Encoded protein: CASSQGSGQPQHF. The chain combines TRBV7-2 with TRBJ1-5, with D possibly TRBD1 on 6 matching bases. The CDR3 runs 13 residues. Germline V gene sequence: CDR1 SGHTA, CDR2 FQGNSA.

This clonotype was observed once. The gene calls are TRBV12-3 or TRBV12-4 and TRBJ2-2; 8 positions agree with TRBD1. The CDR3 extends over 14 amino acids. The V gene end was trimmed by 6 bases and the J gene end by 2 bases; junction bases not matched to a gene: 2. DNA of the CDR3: TGTGCCAGCAGCGGACAGGGAAACACCGGGGAGCTGTTTTTT. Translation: CASSGQGNTGELFF.

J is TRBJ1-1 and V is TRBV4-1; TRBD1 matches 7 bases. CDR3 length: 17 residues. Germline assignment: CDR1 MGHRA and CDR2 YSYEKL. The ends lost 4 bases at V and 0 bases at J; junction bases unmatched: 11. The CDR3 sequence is CASSPRQGVVMNTEAFF. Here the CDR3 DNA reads TGCGCCAGCAGCCCCCGACAGGGAGTAGTCATGAACACTGAAGCTTTCTTT.

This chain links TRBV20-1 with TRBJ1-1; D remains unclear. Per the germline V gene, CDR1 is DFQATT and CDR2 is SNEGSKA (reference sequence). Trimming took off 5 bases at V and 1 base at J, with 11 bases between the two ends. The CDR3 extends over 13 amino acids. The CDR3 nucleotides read TGCAGTGCTGCCTCAACGTCGAACACTGAAGCTTTCTTT. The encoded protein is CSAASTSNTEAFF.

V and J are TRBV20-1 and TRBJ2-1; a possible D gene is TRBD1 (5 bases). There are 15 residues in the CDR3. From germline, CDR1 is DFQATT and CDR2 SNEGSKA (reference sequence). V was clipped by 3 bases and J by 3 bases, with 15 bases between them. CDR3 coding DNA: TGCAGTGCTAGCTACCAGGGTATGGGCTACAATGAGCAGTTCTTC. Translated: CSASYQGMGYNEQFF.

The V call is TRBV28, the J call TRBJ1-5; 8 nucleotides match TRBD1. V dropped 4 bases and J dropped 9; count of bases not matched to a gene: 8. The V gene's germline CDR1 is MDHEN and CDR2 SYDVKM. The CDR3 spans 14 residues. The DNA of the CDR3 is TGTGCCAGCAGTTCGGACAGGGTAGCAGGGCCCCAGCATTTT. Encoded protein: CASSSDRVAGPQHF.

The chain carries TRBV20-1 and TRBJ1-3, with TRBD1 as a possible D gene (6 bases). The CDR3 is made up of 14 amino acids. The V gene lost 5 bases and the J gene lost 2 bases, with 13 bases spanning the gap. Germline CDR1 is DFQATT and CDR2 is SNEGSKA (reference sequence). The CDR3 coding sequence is TGCAGTGCTGGGAGTCAGGGGCCTGGAAACACCATATATTTT. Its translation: CSAGSQGPGNTIYF.

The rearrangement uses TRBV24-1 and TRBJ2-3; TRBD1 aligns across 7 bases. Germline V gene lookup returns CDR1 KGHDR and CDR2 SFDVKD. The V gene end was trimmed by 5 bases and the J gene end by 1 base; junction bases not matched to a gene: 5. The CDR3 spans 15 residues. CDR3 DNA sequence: TGTGCCACCAGTGGTACCGGGACAGGCACAGATACGCAGTATTTT. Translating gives CATSGTGTGTDTQYF.

The CDR3 loop is CASRALGEYTEAFF. Written as DNA, the CDR3 is TGTGCCAGCAGGGCGCTGGGGGAATATACTGAAGCTTTCTTT. The gene calls are TRBV2 and TRBJ1-1, with D tentatively TRBD1 (5 bases). Deletions cut 6 bases from V and 5 bases from J, with 16 bases between. This CDR3 contains 14 residues. CDR1 and CDR2 from the germline V gene are SNHLY and FYNNEI.

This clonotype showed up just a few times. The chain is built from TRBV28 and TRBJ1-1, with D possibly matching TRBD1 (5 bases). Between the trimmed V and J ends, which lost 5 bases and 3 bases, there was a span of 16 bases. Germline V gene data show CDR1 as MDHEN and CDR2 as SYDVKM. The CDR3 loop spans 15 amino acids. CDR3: CASSPGQGWHTEAFF. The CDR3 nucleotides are TGTGCCAGCAGTCCCGGTCAGGGATGGCACACTGAAGCTTTCTTT.

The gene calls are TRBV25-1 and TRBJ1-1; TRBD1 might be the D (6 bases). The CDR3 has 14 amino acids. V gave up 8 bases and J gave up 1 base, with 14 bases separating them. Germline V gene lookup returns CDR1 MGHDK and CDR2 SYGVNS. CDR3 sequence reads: CASAGTGRNTEAFF. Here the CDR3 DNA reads TGTGCCAGCGCAGGAACAGGGAGGAACACTGAAGCTTTCTTT.

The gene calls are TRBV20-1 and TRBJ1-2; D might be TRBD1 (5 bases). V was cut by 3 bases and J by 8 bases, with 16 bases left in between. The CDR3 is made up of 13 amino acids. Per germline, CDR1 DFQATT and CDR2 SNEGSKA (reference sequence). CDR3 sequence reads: CSASTRVLRGYTF. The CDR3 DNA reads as TGCAGTGCTAGCACCAGGGTATTGCGAGGCTACACCTTC.

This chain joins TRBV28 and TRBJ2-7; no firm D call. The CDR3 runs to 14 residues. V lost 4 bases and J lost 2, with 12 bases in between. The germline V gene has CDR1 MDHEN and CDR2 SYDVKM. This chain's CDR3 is CASSSPSQTYEQYF. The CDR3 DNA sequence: TGTGCCAGCAGTTCCCCGTCTCAAACCTACGAGCAGTACTTC.

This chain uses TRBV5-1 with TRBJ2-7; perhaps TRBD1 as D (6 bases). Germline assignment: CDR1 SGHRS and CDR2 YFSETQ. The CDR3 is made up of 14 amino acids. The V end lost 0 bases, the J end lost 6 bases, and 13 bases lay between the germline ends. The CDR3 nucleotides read TGCGCCAGCAGCTTGGGCAGGGGTGCCGGCGAGCAGTACTTC. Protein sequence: CASSLGRGAGEQYF. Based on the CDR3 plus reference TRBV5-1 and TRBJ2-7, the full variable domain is KAGVTQTPRYLIKTRGQQVTLSCSPISGHRSVSWYQQTPGQGLQFLFEYFSETQRNKGNFPGRFSGRQFSNSRSEMNVSTLELGDSALYLCASSLGRGAGEQYFGPGTRLTVT.

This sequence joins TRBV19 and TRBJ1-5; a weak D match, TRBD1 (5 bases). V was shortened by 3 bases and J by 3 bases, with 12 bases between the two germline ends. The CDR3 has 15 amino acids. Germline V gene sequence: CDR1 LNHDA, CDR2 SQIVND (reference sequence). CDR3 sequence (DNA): TGTGCCAGTAGTATTCAGGGACCCTCCAATCAGCCCCAGCATTTT. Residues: CASSIQGPSNQPQHF.

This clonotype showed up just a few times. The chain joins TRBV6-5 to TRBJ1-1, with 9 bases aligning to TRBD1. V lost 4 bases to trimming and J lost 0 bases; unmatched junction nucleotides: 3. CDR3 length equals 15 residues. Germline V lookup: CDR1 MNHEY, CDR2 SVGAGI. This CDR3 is CASSWTGVMNTEAFF. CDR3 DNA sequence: TGTGCCAGCAGTTGGACAGGGGTCATGAACACTGAAGCTTTCTTT.

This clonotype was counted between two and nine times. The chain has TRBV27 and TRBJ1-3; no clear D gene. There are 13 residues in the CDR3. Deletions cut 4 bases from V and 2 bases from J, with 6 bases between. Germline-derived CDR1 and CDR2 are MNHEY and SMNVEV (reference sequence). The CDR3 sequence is CASSSGAGNTIYF. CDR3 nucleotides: TGTGCCAGCAGTTCCGGGGCTGGAAACACCATATATTTT.

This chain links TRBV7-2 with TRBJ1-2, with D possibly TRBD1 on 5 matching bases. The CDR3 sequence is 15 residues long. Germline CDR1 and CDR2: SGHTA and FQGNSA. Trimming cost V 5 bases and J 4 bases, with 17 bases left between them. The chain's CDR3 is CASSRVVGEVYGYTF. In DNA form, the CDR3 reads TGTGCCAGCAGCCGCGTCGTGGGGGAGGTCTATGGCTACACCTTC.

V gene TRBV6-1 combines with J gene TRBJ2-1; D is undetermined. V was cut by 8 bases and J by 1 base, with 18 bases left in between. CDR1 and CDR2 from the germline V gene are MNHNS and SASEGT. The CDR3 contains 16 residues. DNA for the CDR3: TGTGCCAGCTCTACCATGATGACGTTTTCCTACAATGAGCAGTTCTTC. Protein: CASSTMMTFSYNEQFF.

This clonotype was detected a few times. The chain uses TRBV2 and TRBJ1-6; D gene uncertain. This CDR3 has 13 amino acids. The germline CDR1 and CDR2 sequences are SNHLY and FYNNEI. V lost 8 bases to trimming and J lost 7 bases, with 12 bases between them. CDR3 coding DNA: TGTGCCAGCGATCGGGCGGCGAATTCACCCCTCCACTTT. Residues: CASDRAANSPLHF.

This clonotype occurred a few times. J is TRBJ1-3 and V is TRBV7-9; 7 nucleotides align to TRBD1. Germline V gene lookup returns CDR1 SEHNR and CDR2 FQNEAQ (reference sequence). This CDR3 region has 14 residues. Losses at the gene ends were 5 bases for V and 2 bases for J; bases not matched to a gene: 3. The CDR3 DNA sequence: TGTGCCAGCAGCATTGGGACAGCTGGAAACACCATATATTTT. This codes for CASSIGTAGNTIYF.

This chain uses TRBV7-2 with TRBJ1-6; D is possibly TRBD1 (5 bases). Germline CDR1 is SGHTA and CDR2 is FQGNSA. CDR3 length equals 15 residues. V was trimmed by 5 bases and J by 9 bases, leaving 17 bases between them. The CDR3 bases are TGTGCCAGCAGCCCCGCAAGGCAGGGAGGTTCACCCCTCCACTTT. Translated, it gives CASSPARQGGSPLHF.

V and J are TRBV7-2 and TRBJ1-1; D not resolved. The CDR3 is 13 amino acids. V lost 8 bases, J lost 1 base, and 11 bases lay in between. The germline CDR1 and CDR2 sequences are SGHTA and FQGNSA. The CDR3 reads CASGLASNTEAFF. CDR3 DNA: TGTGCCAGCGGTCTAGCGTCGAACACTGAAGCTTTCTTT. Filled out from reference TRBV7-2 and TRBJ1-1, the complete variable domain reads GAGVSQSPSNKVTEKGKDVELRCDPISGHTALYWYRQSLGQGLEFLIYFQGNSAPDKSGLPSDRFSAERTGGSVSTLTIQRTQQEDSAVYLCASGLASNTEAFFGQGTRLTVV.

CDR3 coding DNA: TGCGCCAGCAGCCAAGATTCCGGACAGCACTACGAGCAGTACTTC. This translates into CASSQDSGQHYEQYF. This chain joins TRBV4-1 and TRBJ2-7, with D perhaps matching TRBD1 (6 bases). CDR3 length: 15 amino acids. Germline V gene lookup returns CDR1 MGHRA and CDR2 YSYEKL. V lost 0 bases, J lost 3 bases, and 12 bases lay in between.

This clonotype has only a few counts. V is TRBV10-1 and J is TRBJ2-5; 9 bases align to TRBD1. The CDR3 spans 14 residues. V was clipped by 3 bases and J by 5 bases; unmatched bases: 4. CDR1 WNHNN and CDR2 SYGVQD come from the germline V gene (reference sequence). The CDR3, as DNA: TGCGCCAGCAGTGACCCGACAGGGGGGGAGACCCAGTACTTC. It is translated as CASSDPTGGETQYF.

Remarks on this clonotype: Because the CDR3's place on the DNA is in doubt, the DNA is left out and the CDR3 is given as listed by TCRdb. CDR3 loop: CASTNQTSMYLCASREPGVVEQYF. This chain uses TRBV7-8 with TRBJ2-7; the table's D gene call, TRBD1, was not cross checked with the DNA. Termini included, the CDR3 measures 24 amino acids. Germline CDR1 is SGHVS and CDR2 is FQNEAQ.